A selection of T cell receptor beta chains follows, all from one sample in a study of blood T cells in healthy people across ages. TCRdb fed the 5' RACE reads into MiXCR, producing one record per CDR3 protein. The sample includes under 1,100,000 distinct CDR3 sequences, 25% of them seen just once. These data also featured in a second study, about T cells of mothers and their children.

The material sequenced was blood. Receptor source: a girl under 10 years old in good health. CDR3s include the opening cysteine and the closing phenylalanine or tryptophan. The D gene is left open where the match is weak. Only part of the rows carry a size: once, few, many, or a class if the clone is expanded.

few	TRBV4-1	TRBJ2-7	TRBD2	15	TGCGCCAGCAGCCATTTGCCGGGACTAGATTACGAGCAGTACTTC	CASSHLPGLDYEQYF
.	TRBV20-1	TRBJ2-1	.	14	TGCAGTGCCCAACGGGAACCGGAATGGGATGAGCAGTTCTTC	CSAQREPEWDEQFF
few	TRBV9	TRBJ2-1	TRBD1	15	TGTGCCAGCAGCGACGGGACAGGAGGAGGATATGAGCAGTTCTTC	CASSDGTGGGYEQFF
.	TRBV4-1	TRBJ2-7	TRBD1	16	TGCGCCAGCAGCCAAGATAGGGGGACAGGGACCTACGAGCAGTACTTC	CASSQDRGTGTYEQYF
few	TRBV15	TRBJ2-7	.	15	TGTGCCACCAGCAGAGATCTCGAGGTACCCGACGAGCAGTACTTC	CATSRDLEVPDEQYF
few	TRBV20-1	TRBJ2-7	.	13	TGCAGTGCTACCAGGTCGGGCAGCTACGAGCAGTACTTC	CSATRSGSYEQYF
.	TRBV7-2	TRBJ2-5	.	15	TGTGCCAGCAGCTTAAGTTCCAGGGGCGACAAGACCCAGTACTTC	CASSLSSRGDKTQYF
few	TRBV29-1	TRBJ2-2	TRBD1	14	TGCAGCGTTGTGTTTCAGGGGGACACCGGGGAGCTGTTTTTT	CSVVFQGDTGELFF
few	TRBV5-1	TRBJ1-5	TRBD1	13	TGCGCCAGCAGCCAGGGGGAGCATCAGCCCCAGCATTTT	CASSQGEHQPQHF
few	TRBV6-5	TRBJ2-5	TRBD1	18	TGTGCCAGCAGTTACTCGTTCCTGGTGGACAGGGCGGGAGAGACCCAGTACTTC	CASSYSFLVDRAGETQYF
.	TRBV5-8	TRBJ2-5	.	18	TGTGCCAGCAGCTTGGGGCTCTCCCTCCCCAAGGGTGGAGAGACCCAGTACTTC	CASSLGLSLPKGGETQYF
few	TRBV12-3/TRBV12-4	TRBJ1-1	.	14	TGTGCCAGCAGTTTAGGGAACTGGAACACTGAAGCTTTCTTT	CASSLGNWNTEAFF
few	TRBV29-1	TRBJ2-5	TRBD1	12	TGCAGCGTCGCCCATTTGGACAGGGAATTTTACTTC	CSVAHLDREFYF
few	TRBV6-6	TRBJ2-7	.	13	TGTGCCAGCAGTTACTCGAGAGATTACGAGCAGTACTTC	CASSYSRDYEQYF
.	TRBV5-1	TRBJ2-1	TRBD2	16	TGCGCCAGCAGCTTGGCACCTAGCGGGGGGGCGAACGAGCAGTTCTTC	CASSLAPSGGANEQFF
.	TRBV14	TRBJ2-5	TRBD2	17	TGTGCCAGCAGCCAAGACTTTGGCGGGGAGGGTGAAGAGACCCAGTACTTC	CASSQDFGGEGEETQYF
.	TRBV29-1	TRBJ2-4	.	12	TGCAGCGTTGAAGCCCCTTCCAGGGATCAGTACTTC	CSVEAPSRDQYF
.	TRBV6-5	TRBJ2-1	TRBD1	16	TGTGCCAGCAGTTCTAGGGGGACAGGGGTCCACAATGAGCAGTTCTTC	CASSSRGTGVHNEQFF
.	TRBV29-1	TRBJ2-7	TRBD1	15	TGCAGCGTTGAAGATAGGACAGGGATCTCCTACGAGCAGTACTTC	CSVEDRTGISYEQYF
few	TRBV20-1	TRBJ2-2	.	15	TGCAGTGCTAGTAGTAACACACAGGGAACCGGGGAGCTGTTTTTT	CSASSNTQGTGELFF
.	TRBV10-2	TRBJ2-7	.	14	TGCGCCAGCAGGCCGGGACTTGCGACCTACGAGCAGTACTTC	CASRPGLATYEQYF
.	TRBV7-2	TRBJ2-1	TRBD2	15	TGTGCCAGCAGCTTGGTGAGCGGGGGGGTGTATGAGCAGTTCTTC	CASSLVSGGVYEQFF
.	TRBV28	TRBJ1-2	.	14	TGTGCCAGCAGTTTATGGGGGGGCGCCGATGGCTACACCTTC	CASSLWGGADGYTF
few	TRBV20-1	TRBJ2-1	.	17	TGCAGTTCATCTAGGGCCTTACGTGCCGGGGACTACAATGAGCAGTTCTTC	CSSSRALRAGDYNEQFF
.	TRBV20-1	TRBJ1-3	.	13	TGCAGTGCTAGGTACCCAACCGGAAACACCATATATTTT	CSARYPTGNTIYF
.	TRBV9	TRBJ1-4	TRBD1	15	TGTGCCAGCAGCGTAGGATTACAGGGGGCTGAAAAACTGTTTTTT	CASSVGLQGAEKLFF
.	TRBV5-1	TRBJ2-2	TRBD2	17	TGCGCCAGCAGCTTGGTGACTAGCGGGGACGTTGACGGGGAGCTGTTTTTT	CASSLVTSGDVDGELFF
few	TRBV2	TRBJ2-1	TRBD2	13	TGTGCCAGCATCCCGACTAGCACGGGTGAGCAGTTCTTC	CASIPTSTGEQFF
many	TRBV20-1	TRBJ2-7	TRBD1	16	TGCAGTGCTAGAGATATGACAGGGGGCGCGTTTTACGAGCAGTACTTC	CSARDMTGGAFYEQYF
.	TRBV2	TRBJ2-5	.	13	TGTGCCAGCAAGTCCCCAGGGAGAGAGACCCAGTACTTC	CASKSPGRETQYF
.	TRBV2	TRBJ2-2	.	13	TGTGCCAGCATCGCGTCGAACACCGGGGAGCTGTTTTTT	CASIASNTGELFF
few	TRBV29-1	TRBJ1-2	.	12	TGCAGCGTTGAGGGGACCGGGCCCGGCTACACCTTC	CSVEGTGPGYTF
.	TRBV9	TRBJ2-5	.	15	TGTGCCAGCAGCGCAGTTCGGGACGGCTCTGAGACCCAGTACTTC	CASSAVRDGSETQYF
many	TRBV10-3	TRBJ2-5	TRBD1	15	TGTGCCATCAGCGTGACAGGGGGCTTGCAGGAGACCCAGTACTTC	CAISVTGGLQETQYF